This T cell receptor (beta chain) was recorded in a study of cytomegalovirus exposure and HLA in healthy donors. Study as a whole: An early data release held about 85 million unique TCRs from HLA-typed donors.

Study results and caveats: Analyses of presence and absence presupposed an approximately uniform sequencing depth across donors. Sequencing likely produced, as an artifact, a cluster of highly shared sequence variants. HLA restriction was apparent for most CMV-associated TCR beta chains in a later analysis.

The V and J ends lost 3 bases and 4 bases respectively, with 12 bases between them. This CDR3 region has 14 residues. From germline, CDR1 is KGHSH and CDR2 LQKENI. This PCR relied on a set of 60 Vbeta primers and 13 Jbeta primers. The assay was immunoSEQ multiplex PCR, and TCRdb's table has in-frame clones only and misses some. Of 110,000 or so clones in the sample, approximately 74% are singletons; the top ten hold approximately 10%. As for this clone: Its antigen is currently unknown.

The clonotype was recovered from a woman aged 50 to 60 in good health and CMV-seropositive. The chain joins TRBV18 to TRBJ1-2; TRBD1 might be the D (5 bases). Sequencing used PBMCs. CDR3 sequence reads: CASSPPGNAYGYTF. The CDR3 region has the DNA TGTGCCAGCTCACCTCCAGGGAATGCCTATGGCTACACCTTC.